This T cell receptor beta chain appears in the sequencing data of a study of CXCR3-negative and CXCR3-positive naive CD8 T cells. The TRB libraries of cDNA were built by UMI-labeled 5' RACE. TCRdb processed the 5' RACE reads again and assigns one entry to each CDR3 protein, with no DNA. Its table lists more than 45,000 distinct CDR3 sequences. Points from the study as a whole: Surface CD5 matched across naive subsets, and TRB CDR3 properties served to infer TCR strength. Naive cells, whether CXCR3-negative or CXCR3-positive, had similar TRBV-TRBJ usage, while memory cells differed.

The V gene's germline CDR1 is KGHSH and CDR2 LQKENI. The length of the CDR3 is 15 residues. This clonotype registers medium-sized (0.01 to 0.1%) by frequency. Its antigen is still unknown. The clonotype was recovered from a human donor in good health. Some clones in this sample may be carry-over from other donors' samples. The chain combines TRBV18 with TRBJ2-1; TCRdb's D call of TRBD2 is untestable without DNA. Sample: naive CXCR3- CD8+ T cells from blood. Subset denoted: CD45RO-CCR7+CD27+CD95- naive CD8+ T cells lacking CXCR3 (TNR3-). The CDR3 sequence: CASSPPGTSIGEQFF.